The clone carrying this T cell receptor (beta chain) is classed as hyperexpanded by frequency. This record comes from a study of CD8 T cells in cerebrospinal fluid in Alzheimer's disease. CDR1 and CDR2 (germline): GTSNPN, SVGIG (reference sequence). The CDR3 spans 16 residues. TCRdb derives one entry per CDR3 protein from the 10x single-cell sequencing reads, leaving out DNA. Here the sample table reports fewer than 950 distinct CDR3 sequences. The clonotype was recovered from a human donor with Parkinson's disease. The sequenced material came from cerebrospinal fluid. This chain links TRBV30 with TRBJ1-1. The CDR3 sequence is CAWSVQGRNPITEAFF.